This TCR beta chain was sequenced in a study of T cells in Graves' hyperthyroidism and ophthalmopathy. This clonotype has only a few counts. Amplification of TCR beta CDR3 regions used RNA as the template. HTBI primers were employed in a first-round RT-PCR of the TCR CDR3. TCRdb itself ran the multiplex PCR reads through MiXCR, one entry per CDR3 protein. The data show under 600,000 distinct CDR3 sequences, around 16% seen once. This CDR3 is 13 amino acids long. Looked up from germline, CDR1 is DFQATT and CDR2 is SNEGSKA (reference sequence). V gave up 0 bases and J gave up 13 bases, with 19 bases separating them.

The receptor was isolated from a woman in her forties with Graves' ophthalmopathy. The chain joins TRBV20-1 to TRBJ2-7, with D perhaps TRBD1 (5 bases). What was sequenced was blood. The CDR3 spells CSAREGFRGTLYF. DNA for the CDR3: TGCAGTGCTAGAGAAGGCTTTAGGGGCACCCTCTACTTC.